Listed here are 16 T cell receptor beta chains from one sample, sequenced in a study of T cell repertoires in cytomegalovirus infection. TCRdb re-called the reads through MiXCR, storing one row per CDR3 protein. The sample lists about 740,000 distinct CDR3 sequences; about a third were seen once. Sequences were obtained from PBMCs. The receptors were sampled from a human donor in good health (CMV status not recorded). Some clones in this sample may be carry-over from other donors' samples.

This clonotype was counted a few times. This chain uses TRBV19 with TRBJ1-6; TRBD1 matches at 7 bases. The CDR3 has 13 amino acids. With 10 bases clipped from V and 11 bases from J, the junction kept 11 bases outside the gene matches. Germline assignment: CDR1 LNHDA and CDR2 SQIVND (reference sequence). CDR3 in DNA: TGTGCCACAGCAGAGGGGGCGCGGGCACCCCTCCACTTT. Translated, it gives CATAEGARAPLHF.

The chain carries TRBV20-1 and TRBJ2-1; D is perhaps TRBD2 (5 bases). V lost 3 bases and J lost 4, with 13 bases in between. CDR3 length equals 14 residues. Germline assignment: CDR1 DFQATT and CDR2 SNEGSKA (reference sequence). The CDR3 sequence is CSASRLALYNEQFF. DNA for the CDR3: TGCAGTGCTAGTCGTCTAGCCCTATACAATGAGCAGTTCTTC.

This clonotype was recorded a few times. The J gene is TRBJ2-1, the V gene TRBV6-1; a possible D gene is TRBD2 (6 bases). Germline V gene data show CDR1 as MNHNS and CDR2 as SASEGT. Trimming left V 6 bases short and J 3 bases short, with 12 bases between. The CDR3 spans 14 residues. The CDR3 DNA follows: TGTGCCAGCAGAAAAGCGGGTAGCTACAATGAGCAGTTCTTC. Its protein is CASRKAGSYNEQFF.

This chain joins TRBV6-5 and TRBJ1-5, with D possibly matching TRBD1 (6 bases). The germline V gene encodes CDR1 MNHEY and CDR2 SVGAGI. V dropped 1 base and J dropped 3 bases, with 13 bases sitting between them. The CDR3 is 16 residues long. The CDR3 protein is CASSYLTDSSNQPQHF. The CDR3 DNA reads TGTGCCAGCAGTTACTTGACGGACAGTTCCAATCAGCCCCAGCATTTT.

The V call is TRBV5-1, the J call TRBJ1-1, with D unresolved. The germline gives CDR1 SGHRS, CDR2 YFSETQ. Trimming left V 3 bases short and J 1 base short, with 10 bases between. The CDR3 length is 14 residues. The CDR3 is CASSYLGGNTEAFF. The CDR3 DNA sequence: TGCGCCAGCAGCTATCTCGGTGGGAACACTGAAGCTTTCTTT.

CDR3 in DNA: TGTGCCATCAGTTCCGGACAGATTGGTAATTCACCCCTCCACTTT. Its protein product is CAISSGQIGNSPLHF. V and J are TRBV10-3 and TRBJ1-6; tentative D call: TRBD1 (6 bases). This CDR3 comprises 15 residues. V lost 5 bases and J lost 6, with 14 bases in between. Germline-derived CDR1 and CDR2 are ENHRY and SYGVKD.

The rearrangement uses TRBV12-3 or TRBV12-4 and TRBJ2-7, with 9 nucleotides matching TRBD1. Losses at the gene ends were 1 base for V and 1 base for J; bases not matched to a gene: 8. This CDR3 spans 17 amino acids. Here the CDR3 reads CASSLGVGQGHSYEQYF. In nucleotides, the CDR3 is TGTGCCAGCAGTTTAGGGGTAGGACAGGGGCATTCCTACGAGCAGTACTTC.

In its sample, this clonotype was seen many times. The chain has TRBV11-1 and TRBJ2-5, with 7 bases aligning to TRBD2. V lost 0 bases and J lost 1; bases outside the gene matches: 5. From germline, CDR1 is SGHAT and CDR2 FQDESV (reference sequence). CDR3 size: 16 residues. The chain's CDR3 is CASSLAPSGIQETQYF. CDR3 DNA sequence: TGTGCCAGCAGCTTAGCGCCTAGCGGAATCCAAGAGACCCAGTACTTC.

This clonotype was seen at least ten times. V gene TRBV7-6 combines with J gene TRBJ2-5; 9 positions agree with TRBD1. The trim removed 0 bases at V and 2 bases at J, leaving 7 bases unmatched. The CDR3 runs 17 residues. In germline, CDR1 is SGHVS, CDR2 FNYEAQ. The CDR3 here is CASSLALRTGVQETQYF. The CDR3 DNA reads TGTGCCAGCAGCTTAGCGCTTCGGACAGGGGTGCAAGAGACCCAGTACTTC.

V and J are TRBV6-5 and TRBJ2-3; D assignment may be TRBD1 or TRBD2 (6 bases each). This CDR3 is 14 amino acids long. Trimming pared 6 bases from V and 6 bases from J, leaving 16 bases between. Germline V CDR1 and CDR2: MNHEY, SVGAGI. The CDR3 loop is CASSLYPGADTQYF. For the CDR3, the DNA is TGTGCCAGCAGCCTATACCCGGGGGCGGATACGCAGTATTTT.

To note about this clonotype: The junction shows a germline mismatch at one end, possibly a read error. The chain combines TRBV11-1 with TRBJ2-5; D might be TRBD1 (6 bases). Germline V gene data show CDR1 as SGHAT and CDR2 as FQDESV (reference sequence). The CDR3 runs 16 residues. The CDR3 coding sequence is TGTGCCAGCAGCCCTCCCACCGGGACACCCCAAGAGCCCCAGTACTTC. Translation: CASSPPTGTPQEPQYF.

The chain uses TRBV7-9 and TRBJ1-2, with a weak D call TRBD1 (5 bases). CDR3 length: 15 amino acids. V lost 4 bases and J 7 bases, leaving 19 bases between the germline ends. Germline CDR1 SEHNR, CDR2 FQNEAQ (reference sequence). The CDR3 DNA reads as TGTGCCAGCAGCTCTAGCCCAGCAGGGACGGTTGGCTACACCTTC. It yields the protein CASSSSPAGTVGYTF. Using reference TRBV7-9 and TRBJ1-2 for the parts outside the CDR3, the full variable domain is DTGVSQNPRHKITKRGQNVTFRCDPISEHNRLYWYRQTLGQGPEFLTYFQNEAQLEKSRLLSDRFSAERPKGSFSTLEIQRTEQGDSAMYLCASSSSPAGTVGYTFGSGTRLTVV.

This sequence joins TRBV27 and TRBJ1-2; unclear D gene. Germline V CDR1 and CDR2: MNHEY, SMNVEV (reference sequence). CDR3 size: 14 residues. V shed 8 bases and J shed 4 bases, with 17 bases lying between them. The CDR3: CASRSVTGIYGYTF. CDR3 nucleotides: TGTGCCAGCCGGTCGGTAACGGGGATCTATGGCTACACCTTC.

Worth noting for this clonotype: One end of the junction varies from germline; a read error may be responsible. The rearrangement joins TRBV7-9 to TRBJ2-5, with 9 bases fitting TRBD1. The CDR3 has 16 residues. Germline V CDR1 and CDR2: SEHNR, FQNEAQ (reference sequence). CDR3 loop: CASSFVPGQGRETQSF. The CDR3, as DNA: TGTGCCAGCAGCTTCGTCCCGGGACAGGGAAGAGAGACCCAGTCCTTC.

The V and J genes are TRBV11-2 and TRBJ2-2; 10 positions match TRBD2. Trimming removed 5 bases from V and 0 bases from J; junction bases left unmatched: 3. Germline V gene data show CDR1 as SGHAT and CDR2 as FQNNGV. The CDR3 contains 16 residues. This chain's CDR3 is CASSRLAGANTGELFF. In nucleotides, the CDR3 is TGTGCCAGCAGCCGCCTAGCGGGGGCGAACACCGGGGAGCTGTTTTTT.

The chain links TRBV5-6 to TRBJ2-5, with D perhaps matching TRBD2 (5 bases). Trimming left V 5 bases short and J 7 bases short, with 21 bases between. The germline V gene has CDR1 SGHDT and CDR2 YYEEEE. The CDR3 spans 15 residues. CDR3 DNA: TGTGCCAGCAGTCTCAGGCAGCGGCTAGGAGGGACCCAGTACTTC. It codes for CASSLRQRLGGTQYF.